This T cell receptor (beta chain) came from a study of cytomegalovirus exposure and HLA in healthy donors. On this clone: What it recognizes is unknown.

The CDR3 has 14 amino acids. Germline V gene sequence: CDR1 SEHNR, CDR2 FQNEAQ (reference sequence). V lost 2 bases, J lost 3 bases, and 10 bases lay in between. Produced via immunoSEQ multiplex PCR; TCRdb's table is partial and in-frame only. Of fewer than 200,000 clones listed, approximately 89% are singletons. The donors were members of the approximately 130-subject validation cohort (separate from the approximately 730-subject first cohort). Study outcomes and limitations: It was found in a later analysis that first-cohort TCR clusters tended to co-occur in the 120 validation repertoires.

The J gene is TRBJ1-1, the V gene TRBV7-9; D possibly corresponds to TRBD1 (5 bases). Sequenced input: PBMCs. The receptor was isolated from a man younger than 40 in good health and CMV-seropositive. CDR3 bases: TGTGCCAGCAGCTTACAGGGATGGCACACTGAAGCTTTCTTT. This codes for CASSLQGWHTEAFF.